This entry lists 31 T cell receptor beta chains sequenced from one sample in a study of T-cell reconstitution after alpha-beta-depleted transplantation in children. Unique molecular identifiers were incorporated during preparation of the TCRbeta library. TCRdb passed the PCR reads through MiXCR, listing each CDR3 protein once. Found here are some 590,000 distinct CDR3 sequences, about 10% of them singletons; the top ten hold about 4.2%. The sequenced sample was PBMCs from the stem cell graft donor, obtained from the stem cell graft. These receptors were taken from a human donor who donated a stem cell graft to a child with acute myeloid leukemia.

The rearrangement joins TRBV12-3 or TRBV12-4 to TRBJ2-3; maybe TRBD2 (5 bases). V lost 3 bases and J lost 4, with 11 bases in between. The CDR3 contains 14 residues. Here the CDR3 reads CASSFSGLADTQYF. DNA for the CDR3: TGTGCCAGCAGTTTTTCGGGGTTGGCAGATACGCAGTATTTT.

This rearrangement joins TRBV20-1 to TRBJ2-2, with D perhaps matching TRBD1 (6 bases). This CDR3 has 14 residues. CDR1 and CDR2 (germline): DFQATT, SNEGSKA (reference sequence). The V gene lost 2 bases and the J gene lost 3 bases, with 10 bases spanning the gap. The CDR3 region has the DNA TGCAGTGCTAGAAGGGGGACGCACACCGGGGAGCTGTTTTTT. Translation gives CSARRGTHTGELFF.

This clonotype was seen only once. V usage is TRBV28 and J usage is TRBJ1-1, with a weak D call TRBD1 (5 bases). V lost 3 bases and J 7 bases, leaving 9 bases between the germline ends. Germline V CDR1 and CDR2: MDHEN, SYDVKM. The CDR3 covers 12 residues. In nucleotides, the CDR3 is TGTGCCAGCAGTTTTAGTAGGGGTGAAGCTTTCTTT. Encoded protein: CASSFSRGEAFF.

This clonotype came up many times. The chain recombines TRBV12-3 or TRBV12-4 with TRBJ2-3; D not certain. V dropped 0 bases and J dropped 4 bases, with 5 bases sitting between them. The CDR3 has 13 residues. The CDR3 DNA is TGTGCCAGCAGTTTAGCGGGTCCAGATACGCAGTATTTT. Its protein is CASSLAGPDTQYF.

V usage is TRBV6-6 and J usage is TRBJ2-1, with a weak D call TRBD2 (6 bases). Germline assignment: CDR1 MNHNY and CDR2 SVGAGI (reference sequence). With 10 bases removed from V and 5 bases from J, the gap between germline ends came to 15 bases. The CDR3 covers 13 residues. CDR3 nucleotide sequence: TGTGCCACGACTAGGGGTCAAAACAATGAGCAGTTCTTC. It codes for CATTRGQNNEQFF.

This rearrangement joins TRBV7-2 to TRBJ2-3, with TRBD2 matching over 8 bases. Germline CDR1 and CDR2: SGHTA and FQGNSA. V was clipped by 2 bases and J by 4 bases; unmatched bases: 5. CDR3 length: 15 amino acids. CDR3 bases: TGTGCCAGCAGCTTACCAGCGGGAGCATCAGATACGCAGTATTTT. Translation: CASSLPAGASDTQYF.

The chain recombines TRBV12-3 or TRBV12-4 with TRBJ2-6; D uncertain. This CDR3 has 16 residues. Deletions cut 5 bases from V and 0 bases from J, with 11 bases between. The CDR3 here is CASSPDWGSGANVLTF. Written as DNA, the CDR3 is TGTGCCAGCAGTCCCGACTGGGGCTCTGGGGCCAACGTCCTGACTTTC.

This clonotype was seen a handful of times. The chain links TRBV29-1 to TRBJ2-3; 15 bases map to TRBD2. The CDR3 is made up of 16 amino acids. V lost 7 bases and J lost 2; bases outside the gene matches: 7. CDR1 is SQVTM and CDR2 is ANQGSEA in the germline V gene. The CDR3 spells CSAGGTSGRSTDTQYF. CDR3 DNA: TGCAGCGCCGGGGGGACTAGCGGGAGGTCCACAGATACGCAGTATTTT.

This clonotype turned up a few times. The CDR3 sequence is CSARFPSPGETQYF. CDR3 nucleotides: TGCAGTGCTAGATTCCCTAGCCCCGGGGAGACCCAGTACTTC. This chain uses TRBV20-1 with TRBJ2-5; weak D call: TRBD2 (5 bases). V was trimmed by 2 bases and J by 5 bases, leaving 15 bases between them. Germline-derived CDR1 and CDR2 are DFQATT and SNEGSKA (reference sequence). CDR3 length: 14 residues.

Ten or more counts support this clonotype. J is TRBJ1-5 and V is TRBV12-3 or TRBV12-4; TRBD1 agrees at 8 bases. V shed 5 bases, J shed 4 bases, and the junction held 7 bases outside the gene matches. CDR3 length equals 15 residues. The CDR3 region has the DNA TGTGCCAGCAGTCCGGGACAGGAGTTTAATCAGCCCCAGCATTTT. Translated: CASSPGQEFNQPQHF.

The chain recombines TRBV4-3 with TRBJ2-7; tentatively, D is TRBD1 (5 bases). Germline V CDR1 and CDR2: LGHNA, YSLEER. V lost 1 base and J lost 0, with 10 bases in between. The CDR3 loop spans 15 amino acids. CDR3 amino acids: CASSQAWGSSYEQYF. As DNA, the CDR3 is TGCGCCAGCAGCCAAGCTTGGGGCAGCTCCTACGAGCAGTACTTC.

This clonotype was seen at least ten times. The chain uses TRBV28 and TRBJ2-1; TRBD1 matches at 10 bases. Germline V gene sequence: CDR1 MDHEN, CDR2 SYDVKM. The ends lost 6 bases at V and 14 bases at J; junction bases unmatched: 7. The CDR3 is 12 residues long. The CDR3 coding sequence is TGTGCCAGCAGCACCGGGACAGGGGAAAAGTTCTTC. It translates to CASSTGTGEKFF.

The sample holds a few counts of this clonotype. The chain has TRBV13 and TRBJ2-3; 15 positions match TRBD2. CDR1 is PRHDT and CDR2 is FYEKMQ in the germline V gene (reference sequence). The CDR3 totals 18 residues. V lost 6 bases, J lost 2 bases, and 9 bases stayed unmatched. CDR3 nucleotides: TGTGCCAGCAGGGGGGCCGGGACTAGCGGGAGGACCACAGATACGCAGTATTTT. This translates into CASRGAGTSGRTTDTQYF.

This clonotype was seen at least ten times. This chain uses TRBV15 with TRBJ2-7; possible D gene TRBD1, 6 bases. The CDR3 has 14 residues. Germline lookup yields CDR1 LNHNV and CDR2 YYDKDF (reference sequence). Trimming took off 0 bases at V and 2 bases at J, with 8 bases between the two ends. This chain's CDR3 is CATSRDRTAYEQYF. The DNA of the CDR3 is TGTGCCACCAGCAGAGATCGGACAGCCTACGAGCAGTACTTC.

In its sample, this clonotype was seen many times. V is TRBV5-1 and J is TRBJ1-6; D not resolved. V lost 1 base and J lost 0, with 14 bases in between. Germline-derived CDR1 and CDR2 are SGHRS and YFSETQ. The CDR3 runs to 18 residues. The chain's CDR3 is CASSLLLRQSSYNSPLHF. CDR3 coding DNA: TGCGCCAGCAGCTTGCTTTTGCGGCAGAGCTCCTATAATTCACCCCTCCACTTT.

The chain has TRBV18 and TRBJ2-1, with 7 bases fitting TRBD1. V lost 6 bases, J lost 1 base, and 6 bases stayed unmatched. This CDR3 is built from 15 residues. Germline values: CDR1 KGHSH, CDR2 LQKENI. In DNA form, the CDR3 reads TGTGCCAGCTCCCCGGACAGGCCTTCCTACAATGAGCAGTTCTTC. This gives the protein CASSPDRPSYNEQFF.

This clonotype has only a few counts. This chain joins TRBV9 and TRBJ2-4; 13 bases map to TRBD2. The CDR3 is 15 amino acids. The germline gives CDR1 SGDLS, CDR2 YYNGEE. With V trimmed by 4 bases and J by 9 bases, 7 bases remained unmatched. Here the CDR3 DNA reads TGTGCCAGCAGCAGGACTAGCGGGGGAAGGGGCATTCAGTACTTC. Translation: CASSRTSGGRGIQYF.

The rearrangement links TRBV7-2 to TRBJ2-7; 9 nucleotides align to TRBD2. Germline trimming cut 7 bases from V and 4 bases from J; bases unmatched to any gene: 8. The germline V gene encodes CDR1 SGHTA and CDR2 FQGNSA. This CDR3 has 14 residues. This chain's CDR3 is CASTVTSGLYEQYF. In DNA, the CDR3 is TGTGCCAGCACCGTGACTAGCGGTCTGTACGAGCAGTACTTC.

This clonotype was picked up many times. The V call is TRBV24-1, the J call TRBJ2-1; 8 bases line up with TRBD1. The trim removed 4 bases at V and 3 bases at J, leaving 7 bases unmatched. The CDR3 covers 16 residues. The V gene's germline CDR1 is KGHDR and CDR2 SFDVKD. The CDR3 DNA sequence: TGTGCCACCAGTGAGACAGGGGTCTCCTACTACAATGAGCAGTTCTTC. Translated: CATSETGVSYYNEQFF.

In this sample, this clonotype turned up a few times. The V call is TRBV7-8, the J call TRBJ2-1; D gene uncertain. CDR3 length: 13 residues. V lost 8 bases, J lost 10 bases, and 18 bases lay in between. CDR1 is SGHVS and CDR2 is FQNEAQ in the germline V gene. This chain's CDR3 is CASGIPPLVEQFF. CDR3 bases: TGTGCCAGCGGAATCCCCCCCCTTGTGGAGCAGTTCTTC.

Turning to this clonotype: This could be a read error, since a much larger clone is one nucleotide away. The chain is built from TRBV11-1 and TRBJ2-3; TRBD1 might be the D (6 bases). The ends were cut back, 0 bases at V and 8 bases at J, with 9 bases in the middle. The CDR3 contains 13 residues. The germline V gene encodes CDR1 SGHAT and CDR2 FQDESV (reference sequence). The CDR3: CASSLAVGGTQYF. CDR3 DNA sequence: TGTGCCAGCAGCTTAGCCGTAGGGGGTACGCAGTATTTT.

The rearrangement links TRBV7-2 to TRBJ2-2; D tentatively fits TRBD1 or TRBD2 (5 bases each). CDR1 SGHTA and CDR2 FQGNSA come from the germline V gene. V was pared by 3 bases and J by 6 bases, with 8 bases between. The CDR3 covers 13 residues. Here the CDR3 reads CASSFGTAGELFF. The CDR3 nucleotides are TGTGCCAGCAGCTTCGGGACCGCCGGGGAGCTGTTTTTT.

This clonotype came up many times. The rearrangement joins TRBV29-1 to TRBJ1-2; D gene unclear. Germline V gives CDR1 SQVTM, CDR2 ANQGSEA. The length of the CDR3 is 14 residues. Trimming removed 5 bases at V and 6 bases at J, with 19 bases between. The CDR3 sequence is CSVSPGRGENGYTF. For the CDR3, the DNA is TGCAGCGTTTCCCCCGGGCGGGGAGAGAATGGCTACACCTTC. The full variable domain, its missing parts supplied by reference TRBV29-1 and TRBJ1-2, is SAVISQKPSRDICQRGTSLTIQCQVDSQVTMMFWYRQQPGQSLTLIATANQGSEATYESGFVIDKFPISRPNLTFSTLTVSNMSPEDSSIYLCSVSPGRGENGYTFGSGTRLTVV.

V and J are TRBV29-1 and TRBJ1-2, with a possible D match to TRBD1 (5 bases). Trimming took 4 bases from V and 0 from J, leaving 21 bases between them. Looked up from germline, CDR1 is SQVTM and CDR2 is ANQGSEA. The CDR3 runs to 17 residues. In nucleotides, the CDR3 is TGCAGCGTTGCCTCCATGGGCAGGGTTGATCCTAACTATGGCTACACCTTC. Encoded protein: CSVASMGRVDPNYGYTF.

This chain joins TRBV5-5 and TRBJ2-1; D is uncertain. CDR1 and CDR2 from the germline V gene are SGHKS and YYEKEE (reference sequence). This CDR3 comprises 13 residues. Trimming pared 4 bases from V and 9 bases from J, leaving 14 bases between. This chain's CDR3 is CASSQIIASEQFF. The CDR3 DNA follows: TGTGCCAGCAGCCAAATTATAGCAAGTGAGCAGTTCTTC.

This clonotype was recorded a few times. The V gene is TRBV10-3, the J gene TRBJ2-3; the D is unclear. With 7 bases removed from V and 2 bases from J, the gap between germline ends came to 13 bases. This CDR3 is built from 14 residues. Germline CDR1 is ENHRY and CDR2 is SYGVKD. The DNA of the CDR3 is TGTGCCATCACCCTCCGTGTCAACACAGATACGCAGTATTTT. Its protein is CAITLRVNTDTQYF.

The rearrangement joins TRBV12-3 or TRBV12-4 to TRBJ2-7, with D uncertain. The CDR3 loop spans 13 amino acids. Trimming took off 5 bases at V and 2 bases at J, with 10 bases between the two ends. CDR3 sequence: CASSRTAAYEQYF. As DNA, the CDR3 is TGTGCCAGCAGTCGGACCGCGGCCTACGAGCAGTACTTC.

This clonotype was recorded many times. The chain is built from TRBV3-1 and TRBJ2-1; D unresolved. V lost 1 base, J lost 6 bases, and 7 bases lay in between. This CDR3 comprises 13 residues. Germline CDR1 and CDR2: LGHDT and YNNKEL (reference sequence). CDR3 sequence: CASSQGWGNEQFF. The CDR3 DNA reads TGTGCCAGCAGCCAAGGCTGGGGCAATGAGCAGTTCTTC.

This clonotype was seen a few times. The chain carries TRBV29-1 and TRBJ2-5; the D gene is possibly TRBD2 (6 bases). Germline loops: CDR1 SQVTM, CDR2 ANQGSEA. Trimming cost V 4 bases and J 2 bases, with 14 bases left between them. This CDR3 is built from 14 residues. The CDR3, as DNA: TGCAGCGTTGGGGTTGTAGCGGCACAAGAGACCCAGTACTTC. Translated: CSVGVVAAQETQYF. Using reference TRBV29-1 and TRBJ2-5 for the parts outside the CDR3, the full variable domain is SAVISQKPSRDICQRGTSLTIQCQVDSQVTMMFWYRQQPGQSLTLIATANQGSEATYESGFVIDKFPISRPNLTFSTLTVSNMSPEDSSIYLCSVGVVAAQETQYFGPGTRLLVL.

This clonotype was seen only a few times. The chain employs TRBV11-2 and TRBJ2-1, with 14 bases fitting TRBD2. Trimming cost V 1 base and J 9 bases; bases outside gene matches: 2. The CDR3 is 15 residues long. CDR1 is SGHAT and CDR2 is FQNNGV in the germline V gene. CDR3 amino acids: CASSLGTSGRIEQFF. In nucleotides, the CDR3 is TGTGCCAGCAGCTTAGGGACTAGCGGGAGGATTGAGCAGTTCTTC.

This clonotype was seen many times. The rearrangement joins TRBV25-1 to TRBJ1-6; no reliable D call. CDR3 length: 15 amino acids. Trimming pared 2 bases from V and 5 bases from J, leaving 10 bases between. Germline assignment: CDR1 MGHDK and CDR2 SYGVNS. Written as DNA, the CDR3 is TGTGCCAGCAGTGAAATAGGGCAGGATAATTCACCCCTCCACTTT. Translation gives CASSEIGQDNSPLHF.